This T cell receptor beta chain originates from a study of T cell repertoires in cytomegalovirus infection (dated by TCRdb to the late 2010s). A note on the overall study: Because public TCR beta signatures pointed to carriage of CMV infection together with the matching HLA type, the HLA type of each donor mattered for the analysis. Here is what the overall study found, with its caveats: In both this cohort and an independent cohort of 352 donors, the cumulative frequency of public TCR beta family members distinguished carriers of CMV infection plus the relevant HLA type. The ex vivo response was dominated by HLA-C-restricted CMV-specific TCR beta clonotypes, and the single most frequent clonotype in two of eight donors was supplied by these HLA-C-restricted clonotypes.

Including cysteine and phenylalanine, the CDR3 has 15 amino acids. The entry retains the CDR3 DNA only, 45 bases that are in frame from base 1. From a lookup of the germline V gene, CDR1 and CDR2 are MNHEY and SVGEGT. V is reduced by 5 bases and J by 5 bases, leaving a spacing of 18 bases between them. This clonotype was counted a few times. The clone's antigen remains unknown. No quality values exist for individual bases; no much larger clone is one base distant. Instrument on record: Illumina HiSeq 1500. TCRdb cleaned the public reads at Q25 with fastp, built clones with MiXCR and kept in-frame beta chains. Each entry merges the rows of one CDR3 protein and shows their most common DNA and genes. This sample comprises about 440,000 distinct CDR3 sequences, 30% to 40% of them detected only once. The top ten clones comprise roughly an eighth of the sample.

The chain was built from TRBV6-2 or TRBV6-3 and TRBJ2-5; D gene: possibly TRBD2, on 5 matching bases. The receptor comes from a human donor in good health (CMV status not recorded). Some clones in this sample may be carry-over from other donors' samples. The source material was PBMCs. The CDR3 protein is CASSLPDSSFETQYF. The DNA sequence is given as TGTGCCAGCAGTCTACCCGACTCTAGCTTCGAGACCCAGTACTTC.